A single sample gave rise to the 3 T cell receptor beta chains below, sequenced in a study of blood T cell repertoires in COVID-19. The assay was immunoSEQ multiplex PCR, and TCRdb's table has in-frame clones only and misses some. The sample contains hundreds of thousands of clones, roughly nine tenths of which appear only once. The sequenced material came from peripheral blood. The receptors here all came from a woman younger than 30 who had recovered from COVID-19.

The V and J genes are TRBV19 and TRBJ1-2; 8 positions agree with TRBD1. The V and J ends lost 4 bases and 8 bases, in that order; junction bases with no gene match: 21. The germline V gene encodes CDR1 LNHDA and CDR2 SQIVND (reference sequence). The CDR3 consists of 18 residues. The CDR3 nucleotides are TGTGCCAGTAGTACATCCGGTACCCCGACAGGGGCGATAAAGGGCTACACCTTC. It is translated as CASSTSGTPTGAIKGYTF.

V usage is TRBV11-2 and J usage is TRBJ2-6, with D possibly TRBD2 on 5 matching bases. Germline V lookup: CDR1 SGHAT, CDR2 FQNNGV. With 5 bases removed from V and 0 bases from J, the gap between germline ends came to 11 bases. The CDR3 totals 16 residues. CDR3 amino acids: CASSPRTFSGANVLTF. DNA of the CDR3: TGTGCCAGCAGCCCGCGGACTTTCTCTGGGGCCAACGTCCTGACTTTC.

This clone occurred a few times. The rearrangement uses TRBV6-7 and TRBJ2-7; 10 positions match TRBD2. TRBV6-7 is an open reading frame, and its role is uncertain. With V trimmed by 4 bases and J by 1 base, 19 bases remained unmatched. The length of the CDR3 is 20 residues. For the CDR3, the DNA is TGTGCCAGCAGTTTCCCCGTGTCGGCTAGCGGGAGCCTCGAATCCTACGAGCAGTACTTC. This translates into CASSFPVSASGSLESYEQYF.